This T cell receptor (beta chain) was sequenced for a study of shared clonotypes between healthy human individuals. The CDR3 contains 15 residues. The germline V gene has CDR1 KGHSH and CDR2 LQKENI. The J segment lost 2 bases and the V segment lost 4 bases, leaving 6 bases of the junction unmatched. TCRdb keeps only in-frame clones here, not all; method: immunoSEQ multiplex PCR. The sample lists roughly 2.6 million clones, approximately 94% occurring once. Sequencing was carried out using naive CD4+ T cells sorted from blood. Subset reported: CD45RA+ positively selected. The clonotype comes from a man aged 18 to 30 in good health. This chain joins TRBV18 and TRBJ2-3, with 7 positions matching TRBD1. The CDR3 reads CASSRTGVNTDTQYF. In DNA, the CDR3 is TGTGCCAGCTCACGGACAGGCGTTAACACAGATACGCAGTATTTT.